The clone carrying this T cell receptor (beta chain) occurred many times. Its antigen is as yet unknown. Trimming shortened V by 6 bases and J by 2 bases, and 19 bases separated the two germline ends. This CDR3 has 16 residues. CDR1 MNHNS and CDR2 SASEGT come from the germline V gene. Primers used in a second PCR of roughly 6 to 11 cycles were a sample-barcoded 5' primer and a J-beta primer mix. MiXCR, applied by TCRdb to the 5' RACE reads, yields one record per CDR3 protein. The sample includes hundreds of thousands of distinct CDR3 sequences, 45% to 60% seen only once; the top ten take less than 15%. The sample originates from a study of blood T cells in healthy people across ages. Whole-study context: Template-switching capture recovered about one barcoded beta molecule per two T cells.

Notes on the study in general: Among T cells, TCR beta diversity per million cells dropped roughly linearly as age rose.

The TCR sequence derives from a woman of 80 years or more in good health. This chain connects TRBV6-1 to TRBJ1-2; D not certain. Source material: blood. The CDR3 DNA sequence: TGTGCCAGCAGCGGCGCCTCAGGCCCCGGGAACTATGGCTACACCTTC. It codes for CASSGASGPGNYGYTF.